What follows is one T cell receptor (beta chain) and its context. Antigen specificity is unknown. Trimming pared 1 base from V and 1 base from J, leaving 7 bases between. The CDR3 consists of 14 residues. CDR1 is MGHRA and CDR2 is YSYEKL in the germline V gene. Method: immunoSEQ multiplex PCR; TCRdb's copy keeps in-frame clones and lacks some. The repertoire holds approximately 150,000 clones, with around nine tenths as singletons. These data originate in a study of T cell responses to AZD1222 COVID-19 vaccine. Study context: Some second doses came at about 4 weeks and others at about 12 weeks; these were pooled.

Overall study results and limits: Clonal diversity was possibly underestimated, and white British individuals and females predominated among donors. Close to half of spike-specific TCRs reportedly recognize unmutated variant regions.

The V call is TRBV4-1, the J call TRBJ1-1; D uncertain. Source: peripheral blood, taken on day 0 of AZD1222 vaccination. The source of this sequence is an adult in good health. The chain's CDR3 is CASSQAIQNTEAFF. CDR3 coding DNA: TGCGCCAGCAGCCAAGCCATTCAGAACACTGAAGCTTTCTTT.